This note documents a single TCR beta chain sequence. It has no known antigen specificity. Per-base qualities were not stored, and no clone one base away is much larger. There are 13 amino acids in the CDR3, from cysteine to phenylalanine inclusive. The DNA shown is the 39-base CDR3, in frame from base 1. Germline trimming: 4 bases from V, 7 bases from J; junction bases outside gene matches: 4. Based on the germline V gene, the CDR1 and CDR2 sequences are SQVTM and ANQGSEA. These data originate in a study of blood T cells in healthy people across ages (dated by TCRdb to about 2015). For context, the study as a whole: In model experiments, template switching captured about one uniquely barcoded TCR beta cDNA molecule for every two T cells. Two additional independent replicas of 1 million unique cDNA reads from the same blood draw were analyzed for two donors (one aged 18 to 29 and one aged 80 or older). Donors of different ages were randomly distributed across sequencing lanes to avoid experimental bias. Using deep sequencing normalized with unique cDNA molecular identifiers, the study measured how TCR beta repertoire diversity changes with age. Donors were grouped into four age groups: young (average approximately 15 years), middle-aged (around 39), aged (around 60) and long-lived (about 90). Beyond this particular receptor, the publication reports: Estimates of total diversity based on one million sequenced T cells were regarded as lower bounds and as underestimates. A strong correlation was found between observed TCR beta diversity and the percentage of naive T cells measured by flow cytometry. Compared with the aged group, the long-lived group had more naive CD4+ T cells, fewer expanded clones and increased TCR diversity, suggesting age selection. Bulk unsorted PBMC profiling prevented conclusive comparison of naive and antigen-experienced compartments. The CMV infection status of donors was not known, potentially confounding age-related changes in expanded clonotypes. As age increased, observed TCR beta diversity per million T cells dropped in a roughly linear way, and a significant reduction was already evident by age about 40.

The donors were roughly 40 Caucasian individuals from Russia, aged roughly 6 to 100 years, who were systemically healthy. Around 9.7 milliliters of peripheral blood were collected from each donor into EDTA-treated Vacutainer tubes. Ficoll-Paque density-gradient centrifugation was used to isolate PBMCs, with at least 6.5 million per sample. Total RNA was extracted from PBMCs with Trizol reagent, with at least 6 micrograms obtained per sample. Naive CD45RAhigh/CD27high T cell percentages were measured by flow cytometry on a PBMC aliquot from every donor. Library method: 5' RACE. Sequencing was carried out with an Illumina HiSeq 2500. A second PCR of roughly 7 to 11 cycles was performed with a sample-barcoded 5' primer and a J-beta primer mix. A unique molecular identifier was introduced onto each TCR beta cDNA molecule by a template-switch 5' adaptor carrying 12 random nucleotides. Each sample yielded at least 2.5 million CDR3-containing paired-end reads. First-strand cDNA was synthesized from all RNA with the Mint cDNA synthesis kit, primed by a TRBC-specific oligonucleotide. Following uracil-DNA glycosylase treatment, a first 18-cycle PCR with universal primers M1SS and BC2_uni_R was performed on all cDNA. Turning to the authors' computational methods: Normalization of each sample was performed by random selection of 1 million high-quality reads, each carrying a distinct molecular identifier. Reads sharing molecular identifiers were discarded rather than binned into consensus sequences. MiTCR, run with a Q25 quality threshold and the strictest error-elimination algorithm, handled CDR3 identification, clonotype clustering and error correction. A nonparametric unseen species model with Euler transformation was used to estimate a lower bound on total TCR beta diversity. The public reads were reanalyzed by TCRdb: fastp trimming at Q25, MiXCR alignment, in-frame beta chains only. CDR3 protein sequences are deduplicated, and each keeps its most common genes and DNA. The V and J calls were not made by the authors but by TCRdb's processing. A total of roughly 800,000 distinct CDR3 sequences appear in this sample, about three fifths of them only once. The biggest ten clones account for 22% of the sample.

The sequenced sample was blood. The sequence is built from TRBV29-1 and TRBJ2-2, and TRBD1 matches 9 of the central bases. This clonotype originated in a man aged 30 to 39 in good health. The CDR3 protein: CSVGGDRVGELFF. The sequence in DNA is TGCAGCGTTGGCGGGGACAGGGTCGGGGAGCTGTTTTTT.